This T cell receptor (beta chain) was obtained from a study of cytomegalovirus exposure and HLA in healthy donors. Germline loops: CDR1 ENHRY, CDR2 SYGVKD. This CDR3 spans 14 amino acids. The J segment lost 1 base and the V segment lost 6 bases, leaving 5 bases of the junction unmatched. The study, taken as a whole, reports: A missense variant in DCLRE1C was later tied to TCR beta V- and J-gene trimming. Roughly even sequencing depth across donors was the assumption behind the presence/absence analyses.

PCR amplification relied on 60 Vbeta primers (plus 13 Jbeta primers). The table came from immunoSEQ multiplex PCR; TCRdb's copy has only in-frame clones and leaves some out. The table records more than 90,000 clones, less than 80% of them present only once. As to this clone: Antigen unknown.

The chain combines TRBV10-3 with TRBJ1-1; 7 bases are shared with TRBD1. Sequencing input: PBMCs. The sequence was obtained from a boy aged 5-17 years in good health and CMV-seropositive. CDR3: CAIRTGTENTEAFF. CDR3 nucleotides: TGTGCCATCAGGACCGGGACAGAGAACACTGAAGCTTTCTTT.